This T cell receptor beta chain originates from a study of blood T cell repertoires in COVID-19. Looking at the study overall: Acute and convalescent COVID-19 samples came from the United States, Italy and Spain. T cells, B-cell-depleted T cells, or PBMCs supplied cDNA or gDNA.

CDR1 and CDR2 from the germline V gene are MDHEN and SYDVKM. V was cut by 5 bases and J by 0 bases, with 14 bases left in between. The CDR3 sequence is 16 residues long. Using immunoSEQ multiplex PCR, the repertoire was profiled, and TCRdb retains in-frame clones only, with some absent. The sample records about 200,000 clones, 89% being singletons. In assigning cohorts, the study relied on participant-reported clinical history. The sequencing sample was made of PBMCs or T cells enriched from blood (not recorded which). The sequence came from a woman in her thirties with acute COVID-19. This rearrangement joins TRBV28 to TRBJ1-5, with a possible D match to TRBD1 (6 bases). The CDR3 DNA reads as TGTGCCAGCAGTCCTACAGGGTTTCGTAGCAATCAGCCCCAGCATTTT. The encoded protein is CASSPTGFRSNQPQHF.